The text below deals with one T cell receptor beta chain. Its antigen is unknown. The sample comes from a study of PD-1 blockade in classical Hodgkin lymphoma. Whole-study results and caveats: Reports described newly diagnosed patients as having lower baseline TCR diversity than healthy donors. Nivolumab initiated under 1 year post-ASCT led to patient exclusion.

Profiling relied on immunoSEQ multiplex PCR, and the TCRdb table lists in-frame clones only, not all of them. The sample contains 89,000 or so clones, around 90% of which appear only once. Germline V gives CDR1 SGHNT, CDR2 YYREEE (reference sequence). Trimming at V came to 4 bases and at J to 2 bases, leaving 15 bases not matched to a gene. CDR3 length: 17 amino acids. After autologous stem cell transplantation all patients relapsed, and prior brentuximab vedotin exposure differed between cohorts. This chain connects TRBV5-4 to TRBJ2-7; 7 bases match TRBD2. The sample here was peripheral blood mononuclear cells (PBMCs), taken before the second cycle of nivolumab. This clonotype was obtained from a human donor with classical Hodgkin lymphoma. CDR3 bases: TGTGCCAGCAGCCAAGAGTTCGCGAAGGGGAGGGCCTACGAGCAGTACTTC. As protein: CASSQEFAKGRAYEQYF.